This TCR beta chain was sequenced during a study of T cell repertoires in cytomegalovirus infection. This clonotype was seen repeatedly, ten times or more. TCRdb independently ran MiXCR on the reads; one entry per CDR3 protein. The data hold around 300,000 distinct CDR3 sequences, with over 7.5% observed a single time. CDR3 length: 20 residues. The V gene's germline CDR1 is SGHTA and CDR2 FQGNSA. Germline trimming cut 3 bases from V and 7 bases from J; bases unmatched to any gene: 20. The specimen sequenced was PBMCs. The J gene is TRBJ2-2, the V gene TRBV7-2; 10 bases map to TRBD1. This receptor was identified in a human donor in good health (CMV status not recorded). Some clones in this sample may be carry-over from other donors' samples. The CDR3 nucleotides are TGTGCCAGCAGCTTGCTCCGGGACAGGGGTCCCGGGGGGGGTAGCGGGGAGCTGTTTTTT. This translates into CASSLLRDRGPGGGSGELFF.